This TCR beta chain came from a study of metastatic and nonmetastatic thyroid tumors. Study at large: Across blood and tumor or nodule tissue, repertoires from malignant and benign thyroid patients were compared with one another.

Thyroid surgery had not been preceded by any treatment in any patient. This clone was seen only a few times. Authors' methods: In papillary thyroid cancer, a distant-metastasis classifier was built using CDR3 differences across clinicopathological groups. TCRdb reanalyzed the PCR reads with MiXCR. These V and J calls rely on TCRdb rather than the paper's analysis. The data show roughly 33,000 clones, with approximately 17% seen just once and approximately 7% held by the top ten. The CDR3 loop spans 17 amino acids. Between the trimmed V and J ends, which lost 4 bases and 7 bases, there was a span of 22 bases. Germline V gene lookup returns CDR1 MNHEY and CDR2 SVGAGI.

The source is a female donor with papillary thyroid cancer or a benign thyroid nodule (not recorded which). Some clones in this sample may be carry-over from other donors' samples. V is TRBV6-5 and J is TRBJ1-4, with a tentative D call TRBD1 (5 bases). Sequencing was done on a sample of blood. The CDR3 protein is CASSSSAGNRGGEKLFF. CDR3 bases: TGTGCCAGCAGTTCATCCGCCGGGAATAGGGGCGGTGAAAAACTGTTTTTT.